Listed below are T cell receptor beta chains from one sample, sequenced in a study of blood T cell repertoires in COVID-19. The repertoire was sequenced with immunoSEQ multiplex PCR; TCRdb's copy has only in-frame clones and lacks some. The sample records 150,000 to 170,000 clones, around four fifths being singletons. Sequenced: PBMCs or T cells enriched from blood (not recorded which). These receptors were obtained from a man aged 50 to 60 who had recovered from COVID-19. CDR3s include the opening cysteine and the closing phenylalanine or tryptophan. Each record gives: J gene, V gene, D gene, CDR3 protein. The D gene is left open where the match is weak.

J gene: TRBJ2-1; V gene: TRBV7-3; D gene: -; CDR3 protein: CASSLTGGRNEQFF
J gene: TRBJ1-6; V gene: TRBV10-3; D gene: -; CDR3 protein: CAISPTANSPLHF
J gene: TRBJ2-5; V gene: TRBV4-1; D gene: TRBD2; CDR3 protein: CASSQDPSGGKETQYF
J gene: TRBJ1-5; V gene: TRBV19; D gene: -; CDR3 protein: CATTRNGGGNQPQHF
J gene: TRBJ1-5; V gene: TRBV23-1; D gene: -; CDR3 protein: CASSPTVGGNQPQHF
J gene: TRBJ2-7; V gene: TRBV28; D gene: -; CDR3 protein: CASGIRQGGTYEQYF
J gene: TRBJ2-5; V gene: TRBV19; D gene: TRBD2; CDR3 protein: CASSLGTSGRETQYF
J gene: TRBJ1-2; V gene: TRBV4-1; D gene: -; CDR3 protein: CASSYIGGEGYTF
J gene: TRBJ1-5; V gene: TRBV6-5; D gene: -; CDR3 protein: CASRAGTSNQPQHF
J gene: TRBJ1-6; V gene: TRBV19; D gene: TRBD1; CDR3 protein: CASSRGDRGRNSPLHF
J gene: TRBJ1-5; V gene: TRBV27; D gene: TRBD1; CDR3 protein: CASRGTGKNQPQHF
J gene: TRBJ2-7; V gene: TRBV19; D gene: TRBD1; CDR3 protein: CASSIGAGQGYEQYF
J gene: TRBJ2-5; V gene: TRBV18; D gene: TRBD2; CDR3 protein: CASSNTGTSVQETQYF
J gene: TRBJ1-6; V gene: TRBV5-1; D gene: TRBD1; CDR3 protein: CASSRGTAQGLSSYNSPLHF
J gene: TRBJ2-7; V gene: TRBV18; D gene: -; CDR3 protein: CASSPTQGQTYEQYF
J gene: TRBJ1-1; V gene: TRBV6-1; D gene: TRBD1; CDR3 protein: CASSEARTGGRLRNTEAFF